This TCR beta chain stems from a study of glioma-infiltrating T cells after dendritic cell vaccination. Study-level background: Dendritic cell vaccination trial patients had either newly diagnosed or recurrent glioblastoma.

Time point given: after dendritic cell vaccination, including at tumor progression/relapse. The immunoSEQ assay amplified TCRB CDR3 from up to 2 ug DNA. The table came from immunoSEQ multiplex PCR; TCRdb's copy has only in-frame clones and leaves some out. Seen here are roughly 100,000 clones, 90% observed once, and the top ten hold approximately 2.7%. Germline-derived CDR1 and CDR2 are SGHRS and YFSETQ. V lost 1 base and J 2 bases, leaving 13 bases between the germline ends. The CDR3 is 15 residues long. This clone was recorded a few times. This clonotype originated in a human donor with glioblastoma. The sequences come from blood, collected after dendritic cell vaccination. This sequence joins TRBV5-1 and TRBJ2-7; D unresolved. CDR3 nucleotides: TGCGCCAGCAGCTTGAGGCAGGAACCAACCTACGAGCAGTACTTC. It codes for CASSLRQEPTYEQYF. Full variable domain (remainder filled in from reference TRBV5-1 and TRBJ2-7): KAGVTQTPRYLIKTRGQQVTLSCSPISGHRSVSWYQQTPGQGLQFLFEYFSETQRNKGNFPGRFSGRQFSNSRSEMNVSTLELGDSALYLCASSLRQEPTYEQYFGPGTRLTVT.